Presented here are 7 T cell receptor beta chains from one specimen sequenced in a study of T cells in Graves' hyperthyroidism and ophthalmopathy. It was RNA transcripts that yielded the amplified TCR beta CDR3 regions. RT-PCR in the first round (using the HTBI primer set) targeted the TCR CDR3. Using its own MiXCR run on the multiplex PCR reads, TCRdb lists one record per CDR3 protein. The sample shows under 750,000 distinct CDR3 sequences, 18% of them seen only once. Material: blood. All receptors come from a woman aged 45-60 years with Graves' hyperthyroidism that later progressed to Graves' ophthalmopathy.

This clonotype was detected once. The junction differs from germline at one of its ends, possibly a read error. J is TRBJ1-4 and V is TRBV27; the D is unclear. CDR3 size: 16 residues. CDR1 and CDR2 (germline): MNHEY, SMNVEV (reference sequence). The CDR3 sequence: CVSSSTRIPNHEKLFF. The CDR3 DNA follows: TGTGTCAGCAGTTCAACCAGGATCCCCAACCATGAAAAACTGTTTTTT.

This clonotype was observed a few times. The gene calls are TRBV6-1 and TRBJ2-3; 10 bases match TRBD1. In germline, CDR1 is MNHNS, CDR2 SASEGT. The CDR3 loop spans 16 amino acids. The V segment lost 5 bases and the J segment 7 bases; nucleotides outside the gene matches: 12. The CDR3 DNA follows: TGTGCCAGCAGTCCGGGACAGGGGCCACTATTCAATACGCAGTATTTT. Translating gives CASSPGQGPLFNTQYF.

CDR3 nucleotides: TGTGCCAGTAGTATTACCGCCGGATACAGGGGCTATGGCTACACCTTC. It is translated as CASSITAGYRGYGYTF. This chain links TRBV19 with TRBJ1-2; 7 bases agree with TRBD1. Germline assignment: CDR1 LNHDA and CDR2 SQIVND (reference sequence). The CDR3 consists of 16 residues. Trimming took 3 bases from V and 4 from J; bases not matched to a gene: 11.

This clonotype was recorded a few times. V gene TRBV4-1 combines with J gene TRBJ2-3, with 9 bases that match TRBD2. This CDR3 spans 19 amino acids. The V gene's germline CDR1 is MGHRA and CDR2 YSYEKL. V was clipped by 0 bases and J by 5 bases; unmatched bases: 15. CDR3 protein: CASSQDGYRAGGPRDTQYF. In DNA, the CDR3 is TGCGCCAGCAGCCAAGATGGGTATCGGGCGGGGGGGCCGCGAGATACGCAGTATTTT.

This chain links TRBV19 with TRBJ1-6; possibly TRBD1 for D (5 bases). The V end lost 3 bases, the J end lost 5 bases, and 8 bases lay between the germline ends. The length of the CDR3 is 14 residues. Germline V gene sequence: CDR1 LNHDA, CDR2 SQIVND (reference sequence). CDR3 nucleotides: TGTGCCAGTAGTATTCTACAGGATAATTCACCCCTCCACTTT. Its protein product is CASSILQDNSPLHF.

The chain uses TRBV20-1 and TRBJ2-2; D uncertain. The CDR3 extends over 11 amino acids. CDR1 and CDR2 (germline): DFQATT, SNEGSKA (reference sequence). V lost 4 bases, J lost 7 bases, and 7 bases lay in between. The CDR3 spells CSAKWSGELFF. The CDR3 DNA sequence: TGCAGTGCTAAGTGGAGCGGGGAGCTGTTTTTT.

The gene calls are TRBV20-1 and TRBJ2-1, with D uncertain. Germline assignment: CDR1 DFQATT and CDR2 SNEGSKA (reference sequence). This CDR3 has 15 residues. The V and J ends lost 6 bases and 4 bases respectively, with 19 bases between them. The CDR3 bases are TGCAGTGCGAGCGAAACATGGACGGTATACAATGAGCAGTTCTTC. It yields the protein CSASETWTVYNEQFF.